Included here is one T cell receptor (beta chain) sequence, with context. The germline CDR1 and CDR2 sequences are MDHEN and SYDVKM. V trimming: 5 bases; J trimming: 4 bases; junction bases outside the gene matches: 9. The CDR3 has 15 amino acids. This sample was taken from a study of radiotherapy plus CTLA-4 blockade in lung cancer. Study-wide background: Among enrolled patients, roughly 20% responded and 31% achieved disease control.

Focal radiation was given together with CTLA-4 blockade (ipilimumab) to patients with chemo-refractory metastatic non-small-cell lung cancer. Only in-frame clones appear in the TCRdb table, and some are missing; sequencing was by immunoSEQ multiplex PCR. The sample has approximately 67,000 clones, roughly four fifths seen once. V usage is TRBV28 and J usage is TRBJ1-1, with 8 bases fitting TRBD1. The source material was peripheral blood, sampled from a patient treated with radiotherapy plus ipilimumab. This receptor was taken from a human donor with non-small cell lung cancer who had a partial response to radiotherapy plus ipilimumab. DNA for the CDR3: TGTGCCAGCAGTACCAGGGACAGGCGGGGCACTGAAGCTTTCTTT. Protein product: CASSTRDRRGTEAFF.